The 3 T cell receptor beta chains below all came from one sample that was sequenced in a study of blood T cells in healthy people across ages. The authors ran a second PCR of 7 to 11 cycles using a sample-barcoded 5' primer and a J-beta primer mix. TCRdb re-analysed the 5' RACE reads in MiXCR, keeping a single row per CDR3 protein. The repertoire holds around 1.7 million distinct CDR3 sequences, with about 28% as singletons. Sequenced material: blood. These TCRs come from a woman aged 30 to 39 in good health.

This chain uses TRBV29-1 with TRBJ1-2; TRBD1 agrees at 9 bases. This CDR3 contains 15 residues. Germline V CDR1 and CDR2: SQVTM, ANQGSEA. Trimming took 1 base from V and 2 from J; bases not matched to a gene: 5. This CDR3 reads CSVEVGQGGNYGYTF. In nucleotides, the CDR3 is TGCAGCGTTGAAGTGGGACAGGGTGGAAACTATGGCTACACCTTC. Complete variable domain (other parts from reference TRBV29-1 and TRBJ1-2): SAVISQKPSRDICQRGTSLTIQCQVDSQVTMMFWYRQQPGQSLTLIATANQGSEATYESGFVIDKFPISRPNLTFSTLTVSNMSPEDSSIYLCSVEVGQGGNYGYTFGSGTRLTVV.

This clonotype was found many times. CDR3 sequence (DNA): TGTGCCAGCAGTCTAGACTTCCAGCCCCAGCATTTT. It specifies CASSLDFQPQHF. The chain recombines TRBV12-3 or TRBV12-4 with TRBJ1-5, with unresolved D. V dropped 5 bases and J dropped 7 bases, with 9 bases sitting between them. The CDR3 consists of 12 residues.

This sequence joins TRBV2 and TRBJ2-1; 8 bases are a match to TRBD2. Germline-derived CDR1 and CDR2 are SNHLY and FYNNEI. The CDR3 is 15 residues long. V shed 3 bases, J shed 7 bases, and the junction held 8 bases outside the gene matches. This CDR3 is CASSDPGGLGNEQFF. The CDR3, as DNA: TGTGCCAGCAGTGATCCGGGGGGGTTAGGAAATGAGCAGTTCTTC.